Below, 12 T cell receptor beta chains from the same sample are listed, as sequenced in a study of T-cell memory formation after mild COVID-19. TCRdb redid the calling of the 5' RACE reads with MiXCR, one entry per CDR3 protein. The sample has over 350,000 distinct CDR3 sequences; around 24% are singletons. The sequenced sample consisted of PBMCs or a T cell subset sorted from them (not recorded which). The source is an adult woman who had mild COVID-19 (a few samples of this study predate the infection). Cell type and time point are not known.

The V call is TRBV20-1, the J call TRBJ1-5; tentative D call: TRBD1 (5 bases). The CDR3 consists of 17 residues. Trimming shortened V by 1 base and J by 5 bases, and 21 bases separated the two germline ends. Germline CDR1 reads DFQATT; CDR2 reads SNEGSKA (reference sequence). This CDR3 is CSARGVGFGTEDQPQHF. The CDR3, as DNA: TGCAGTGCTAGAGGGGTAGGGTTCGGGACTGAAGATCAGCCCCAGCATTTT.

This clonotype was seen ten or more times. V usage is TRBV5-6 and J usage is TRBJ1-1; D is unresolved. This CDR3 has 14 residues. Germline V gene sequence: CDR1 SGHDT, CDR2 YYEEEE. The ends were cut back, 2 bases at V and 1 base at J, with 9 bases in the middle. In DNA, the CDR3 is TGTGCCAGCAGCTTTATCAGCGGGAACACTGAAGCTTTCTTT. Protein product: CASSFISGNTEAFF.

A few counts support this clonotype. The chain joins TRBV7-6 to TRBJ1-2; TRBD1 is a possible D gene (6 bases). The CDR3 length is 14 residues. V was cut by 5 bases and J by 4 bases, with 14 bases left in between. In germline, CDR1 is SGHVS, CDR2 FNYEAQ. The CDR3 region has the DNA TGTGCCAGCAGCCCTCAGGGGCTAGGCTATGGCTACACCTTC. Its translation: CASSPQGLGYGYTF.

This clonotype was counted only a few times. The chain recombines TRBV7-2 with TRBJ2-3; 12 nucleotides line up with TRBD2. Trimming cost V 5 bases and J 4 bases; bases outside gene matches: 7. Germline V gene sequence: CDR1 SGHTA, CDR2 FQGNSA. There are 16 residues in the CDR3. The CDR3 sequence is CASSLRLAGASDTQYF. The DNA for the CDR3 is TGTGCCAGCAGCCTAAGACTAGCGGGAGCCTCAGATACGCAGTATTTT.

The rearrangement links TRBV10-3 to TRBJ2-3; no definite D call. Per the germline V gene, CDR1 is ENHRY and CDR2 is SYGVKD. V lost 8 bases to trimming and J lost 5 bases, with 8 bases between them. This CDR3 region has 11 residues. The CDR3 here is CAIANRDTQYF. CDR3 sequence (DNA): TGTGCCATCGCGAATAGAGATACGCAGTATTTT.

The genes are TRBV25-1 and TRBJ2-1; D is ambiguous. The ends were cut back, 4 bases at V and 13 bases at J, with 8 bases in the middle. Per the germline V gene, CDR1 is MGHDK and CDR2 is SYGVNS. CDR3 length equals 10 residues. CDR3 residues: CASSALRQFF. The DNA of the CDR3 is TGTGCCAGCAGTGCCCTAAGACAGTTCTTC.

The V gene is TRBV7-2, the J gene TRBJ2-7; 8 bases agree with TRBD2. The junction had 10 bases not matched to a gene; V was cut back by 2 bases and J by 4 bases. The CDR3 totals 16 residues. CDR1 is SGHTA and CDR2 is FQGNSA in the germline V gene. The CDR3 region is CASSLMTGLGIYEQYF. As DNA, the CDR3 is TGTGCCAGCAGCTTAATGACGGGACTAGGAATTTACGAGCAGTACTTC.

The rearrangement links TRBV10-3 to TRBJ1-2, with D unresolved. The CDR3 is made up of 13 amino acids. In germline, CDR1 is ENHRY, CDR2 SYGVKD. The V end was cut by 4 bases, the J end by 6 bases, with 12 bases between. The CDR3 nucleotides read TGTGCCATCAGTGCATCAGCTCGGGATGGCTACACCTTC. As protein: CAISASARDGYTF.

This clonotype was seen more than once but under ten times. The V call is TRBV7-9, the J call TRBJ2-3; D is unclear. Germline loops: CDR1 SEHNR, CDR2 FQNEAQ (reference sequence). The CDR3 spans 16 residues. The germline V and J ends were trimmed by 1 base and 0 bases, with 11 bases remaining between them. The CDR3 region is CASSLEVAASTDTQYF. In DNA, the CDR3 is TGTGCCAGCAGCTTAGAAGTAGCAGCTAGCACAGATACGCAGTATTTT.

V usage is TRBV5-6 and J usage is TRBJ2-7; 7 bases fit TRBD1. From germline, CDR1 is SGHDT and CDR2 YYEEEE. The CDR3 is 14 residues long. V lost 2 bases to trimming and J lost 3 bases; unmatched junction nucleotides: 5. DNA for the CDR3: TGTGCCAGCAGCTTTCCCAGGGGGAACTACGAGCAGTACTTC. It yields the protein CASSFPRGNYEQYF.

This clonotype appeared a few times. V and J are TRBV5-6 and TRBJ2-7; 7 bases are shared with TRBD2. The junction had 9 bases not matched to a gene; V was cut back by 4 bases and J by 5 bases. Germline V gene sequence: CDR1 SGHDT, CDR2 YYEEEE. The CDR3 loop spans 14 amino acids. CDR3 nucleotides: TGTGCCAGCAGCGAAACGGGAGGACGCAACGAGCAGTACTTC. This translates into CASSETGGRNEQYF.

This clonotype was seen more than once but under ten times. This rearrangement joins TRBV4-1 to TRBJ2-1; D might be TRBD1 (5 bases). The CDR3 length is 15 residues. Germline CDR1 MGHRA, CDR2 YSYEKL. V shed 3 bases and J shed 9 bases, with 18 bases lying between them. The CDR3 DNA is TGCGCCAGCAGCCAGATAGGGGTAAGGGGTGGTGAGCAGTTCTTC. Its protein is CASSQIGVRGGEQFF.